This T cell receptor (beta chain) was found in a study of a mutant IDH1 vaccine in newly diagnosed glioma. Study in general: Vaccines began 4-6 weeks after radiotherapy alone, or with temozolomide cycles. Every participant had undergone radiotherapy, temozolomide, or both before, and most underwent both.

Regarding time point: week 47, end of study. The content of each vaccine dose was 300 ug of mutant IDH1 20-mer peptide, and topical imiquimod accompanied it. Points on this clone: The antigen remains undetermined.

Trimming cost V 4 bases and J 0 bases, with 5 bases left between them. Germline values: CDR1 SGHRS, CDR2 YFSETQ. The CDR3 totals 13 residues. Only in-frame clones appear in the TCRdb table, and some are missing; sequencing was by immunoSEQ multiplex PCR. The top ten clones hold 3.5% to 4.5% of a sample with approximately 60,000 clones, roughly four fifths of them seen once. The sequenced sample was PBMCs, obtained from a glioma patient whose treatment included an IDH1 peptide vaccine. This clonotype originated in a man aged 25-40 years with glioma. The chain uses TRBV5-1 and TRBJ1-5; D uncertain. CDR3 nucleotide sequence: TGCGCCAGCAGCCCAGATAGCAATCAGCCCCAGCATTTT. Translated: CASSPDSNQPQHF. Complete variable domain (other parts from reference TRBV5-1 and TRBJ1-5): KAGVTQTPRYLIKTRGQQVTLSCSPISGHRSVSWYQQTPGQGLQFLFEYFSETQRNKGNFPGRFSGRQFSNSRSEMNVSTLELGDSALYLCASSPDSNQPQHFGDGTRLSIL.